Below, 20 T cell receptor beta chains from the same sample are listed, as sequenced in a study of cytomegalovirus exposure and HLA in healthy donors. PCR amplification relied on 60 Vbeta primers (plus 13 Jbeta primers). Produced via immunoSEQ multiplex PCR; TCRdb's table is partial and in-frame only. The table has about 140,000 clones, around three quarters seen once. Sequenced: PBMCs. These receptors came from a man aged 30-40 years in good health.

The chain uses TRBV6-6 and TRBJ2-5, with a tentative D call TRBD2 (5 bases). The J call may be faulty, since TRBJ2-7 better matches the DNA end. Germline CDR1 is MNHNY and CDR2 is SVGAGI (reference sequence). This CDR3 is 11 amino acids long. CDR3 DNA sequence: TGTGCCAGCAGCTCTAGCTCCGAGCAGTACTTC. It yields the protein CASSSSSEQYF.

The J gene is TRBJ2-5, the V gene TRBV9; 8 nucleotides line up with TRBD1. Germline V lookup: CDR1 SGDLS, CDR2 YYNGEE. With 0 bases clipped from V and 5 bases from J, the junction kept 3 bases outside the gene matches. The CDR3 loop spans 14 amino acids. This CDR3 reads CASSVGQGMETQYF. The CDR3 DNA reads as TGTGCCAGCAGCGTAGGACAGGGGATGGAGACCCAGTACTTC.

This clone has a single count. This sequence joins TRBV7-2 and TRBJ2-3, with TRBD2 identical over 10 bases. Trimming at V came to 2 bases and at J to 6 bases, leaving 11 bases not matched to a gene. CDR1 and CDR2 (germline): SGHTA, FQGNSA. This CDR3 is built from 17 residues. CDR3 protein: CASSLWVSGRAGDTQYF. CDR3 coding DNA: TGTGCCAGCAGCTTATGGGTCAGCGGGAGGGCCGGGGATACGCAGTATTTT.

The J gene is TRBJ1-5, the V gene TRBV18, with D perhaps matching TRBD1 (6 bases). This CDR3 is 14 amino acids long. The germline V and J ends were trimmed by 1 base and 4 bases, with 8 bases remaining between them. Germline V CDR1 and CDR2: KGHSH, LQKENI. The DNA of the CDR3 is TGTGCCAGCTCACCACAGGACAGTAATCAGCCCCAGCATTTT. As protein: CASSPQDSNQPQHF.

The chain is built from TRBV19 and TRBJ2-6; D perhaps matches TRBD1 (6 bases). Germline V gene sequence: CDR1 LNHDA, CDR2 SQIVND (reference sequence). The CDR3 totals 15 residues. The ends were cut back, 7 bases at V and 2 bases at J, with 12 bases in the middle. The DNA for the CDR3 is TGTGCCAGTACACGAGAGGGGGCTGGGGCCAACGTCCTGACTTTC. It specifies CASTREGAGANVLTF.

Only a few counts were recorded for this clone. The junction departs from the called germline gene at one end, perhaps through a read error. The chain has TRBV7-7 and TRBJ2-5; 7 bases are shared with TRBD1. The V gene's germline CDR1 is SSHAT and CDR2 FNYEAQ (reference sequence). The CDR3 spans 14 residues. The CDR3 region is CASSDRGREVTQYF. For the CDR3, the DNA is TGTGCTAGCAGCGATAGGGGGCGAGAGGTGACCCAGTACTTC.

The chain joins TRBV5-1 to TRBJ2-5; D possibly corresponds to TRBD1 (6 bases). Germline assignment: CDR1 SGHRS and CDR2 YFSETQ. This CDR3 is 14 amino acids long. Trimming took 4 bases from V and 5 from J, leaving 15 bases between them. The CDR3 loop is CASSPKGDRETQYF. CDR3 DNA: TGCGCCAGCAGCCCGAAGGGGGATCGGGAGACCCAGTACTTC.

J is TRBJ1-1 and V is TRBV11-3; TRBD1 agrees at 10 bases. Germline loops: CDR1 SGHNT, CDR2 YENEEA. The CDR3 sequence is 15 residues long. V lost 2 bases, J lost 7 bases, and 7 bases stayed unmatched. Here the CDR3 DNA reads TGTGCCAGCAGCTTATATAGACAGGGGGCTGGTGAAGCTTTCTTT. This encodes CASSLYRQGAGEAFF.

The V call is TRBV5-4, the J call TRBJ2-5; TRBD1 agrees at 7 bases. The CDR3 totals 15 residues. In germline, CDR1 is SGHNT, CDR2 YYREEE (reference sequence). V dropped 1 base and J dropped 5; count of bases not matched to a gene: 8. CDR3: CASSLPGARGETQYF. DNA for the CDR3: TGTGCCAGCAGCTTGCCCGGGGCCAGGGGGGAGACCCAGTACTTC.

In this sample, this clone turned up a few times. This rearrangement joins TRBV7-6 to TRBJ2-3; 7 bases are a match to TRBD2. Germline CDR1 SGHVS, CDR2 FNYEAQ. V trimming: 2 bases; J trimming: 2 bases; junction bases outside the gene matches: 7. The CDR3 has 16 residues. The CDR3: CASSLIPGGPTDTQYF. The CDR3 nucleotides are TGTGCCAGCAGCTTAATCCCGGGAGGCCCCACAGATACGCAGTATTTT.

As concerns this clone: Other DNA sequences in this specimen translate into the identical CDR3. The chain employs TRBV18 and TRBJ2-5, with a weak D call TRBD2 (5 bases). Trimming left V 3 bases short and J 5 bases short, with 10 bases between. The CDR3 runs 13 residues. Per germline, CDR1 KGHSH and CDR2 LQKENI. The CDR3 spells CASSPLGGETQYF. CDR3 coding DNA: TGTGCCAGCTCACCCCTGGGCGGGGAGACCCAGTACTTC.

This chain connects TRBV7-9 to TRBJ1-2, with 9 bases that match TRBD1. Germline CDR1 reads SEHNR; CDR2 reads FQNEAQ (reference sequence). This CDR3 contains 14 residues. The trim removed 6 bases at V and 4 bases at J, leaving 6 bases unmatched. The CDR3 DNA follows: TGTGCCAGCAGACGAGGGACAGGGAGCTATGGCTACACCTTC. It specifies CASRRGTGSYGYTF.

J is TRBJ1-4 and V is TRBV5-7; D might be TRBD1 (5 bases). TRBV5-7 is reported as an ORF; its role is uncertain. V was shortened by 4 bases and J by 6 bases, with 10 bases between the two germline ends. This CDR3 has 13 residues. Here the CDR3 DNA reads TGTGCCAGCAGCGGTGGGGGGGATGAAAAACTGTTTTTT. It codes for CASSGGGDEKLFF.

The J gene is TRBJ2-7, the V gene TRBV14; D gene uncertain. The V end was cut by 3 bases, the J end by 1 base, with 13 bases between. This CDR3 region has 15 residues. From germline, CDR1 is SGHDN and CDR2 FVKESK. The CDR3 DNA reads TGTGCCAGCAGCCAGTCGGTGGCAGGATCCTACGAGCAGTACTTC. Its translation: CASSQSVAGSYEQYF.

This chain uses TRBV5-4 with TRBJ2-2, with 7 nucleotides matching TRBD2. Germline V gene lookup returns CDR1 SGHNT and CDR2 YYREEE (reference sequence). This CDR3 region has 15 residues. The V gene end was trimmed by 3 bases and the J gene end by 5 bases; junction bases not matched to a gene: 7. The CDR3 loop reads CASSSGLVWTGELFF. CDR3 coding DNA: TGTGCCAGCAGCTCCGGACTAGTTTGGACCGGGGAGCTGTTTTTT.

The chain is built from TRBV7-9 and TRBJ2-5, with D possibly matching TRBD2 (7 bases). Trimming left V 5 bases short and J 3 bases short, with 22 bases between. The CDR3 is 17 amino acids. CDR1 and CDR2 from the germline V gene are SEHNR and FQNEAQ (reference sequence). CDR3 DNA: TGTGCCAGCAGCGAAATAGGGGGGGATACTCTAAAAGAGACCCAGTACTTC. It specifies CASSEIGGDTLKETQYF.

The chain couples TRBV6-4 to TRBJ1-1; 9 bases are shared with TRBD1. The junction had 5 bases not matched to a gene; V was cut back by 6 bases and J by 3 bases. Germline CDR1 is MRHNA and CDR2 is SNTAGT. The CDR3 covers 14 residues. CDR3 in DNA: TGTGCCAGCAGCACAGACAGGGGGGACACTGAAGCTTTCTTT. Translating it yields CASSTDRGDTEAFF.

This clone was observed a few times. The chain is built from TRBV11-2 and TRBJ1-6, with no clear D. Germline CDR1 is SGHAT and CDR2 is FQNNGV. V was pared by 1 base and J by 5 bases, with 6 bases between. The CDR3 runs to 14 residues. The CDR3 loop is CASSLGRNNSPLHF. The CDR3 nucleotides are TGTGCCAGCAGCTTAGGCAGGAATAATTCACCCCTCCACTTT.

The CDR3 DNA reads TGTGCCAGCATCCTGAGGGAGGATCAGCCCCAGCATTTT. It is translated as CASILREDQPQHF. This chain links TRBV6-1 with TRBJ1-5, with D unclear. Germline lookup yields CDR1 MNHNS and CDR2 SASEGT. This CDR3 is 13 amino acids long. V gave up 7 bases and J gave up 5 bases, with 12 bases separating them.

CDR3 loop: CASTRGVRESAYNEQFF. The CDR3 nucleotides are TGTGCCAGCACCCGGGGGGTTCGGGAGTCGGCCTACAATGAGCAGTTCTTC. This chain uses TRBV11-2 with TRBJ2-1; TRBD2 aligns across 7 bases. Germline lookup yields CDR1 SGHAT and CDR2 FQNNGV. The length of the CDR3 is 17 residues. The junction had 14 bases not matched to a gene; V was cut back by 7 bases and J by 2 bases.